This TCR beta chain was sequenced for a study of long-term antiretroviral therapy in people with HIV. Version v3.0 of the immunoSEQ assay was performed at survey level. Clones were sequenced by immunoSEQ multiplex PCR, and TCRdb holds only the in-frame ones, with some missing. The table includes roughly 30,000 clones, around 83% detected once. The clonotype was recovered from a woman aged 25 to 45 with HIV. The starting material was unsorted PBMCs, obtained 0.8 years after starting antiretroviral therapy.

The CDR3 sequence is CASSLTRGLNSPLHF. DNA for the CDR3: TGTGCCAGCAGCTTAACCAGGGGCCTGAATTCACCCCTCCACTTT. The V call is TRBV7-2, the J call TRBJ1-6, with a possible D match to TRBD1 (6 bases). The germline V gene encodes CDR1 SGHTA and CDR2 FQGNSA. V lost 2 bases, J lost 7 bases, and 12 bases lay in between. CDR3 length: 15 amino acids. Using reference TRBV7-2 and TRBJ1-6 for the parts outside the CDR3, the full variable domain is GAGVSQSPSNKVTEKGKDVELRCDPISGHTALYWYRQSLGQGLEFLIYFQGNSAPDKSGLPSDRFSAERTGGSVSTLTIQRTQQEDSAVYLCASSLTRGLNSPLHFGNGTRLTVT.